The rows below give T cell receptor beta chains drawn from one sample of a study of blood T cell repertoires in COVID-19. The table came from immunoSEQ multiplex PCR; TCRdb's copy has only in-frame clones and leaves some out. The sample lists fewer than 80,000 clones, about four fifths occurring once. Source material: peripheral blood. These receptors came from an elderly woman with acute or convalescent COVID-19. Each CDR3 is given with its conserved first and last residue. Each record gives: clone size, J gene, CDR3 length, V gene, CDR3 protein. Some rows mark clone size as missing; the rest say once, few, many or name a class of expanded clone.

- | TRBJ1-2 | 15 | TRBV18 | CASSPRSGGLSGYTF
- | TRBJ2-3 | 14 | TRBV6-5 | CATSAIGGTDTQYF
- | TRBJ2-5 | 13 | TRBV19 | CASRGVYQETQYF
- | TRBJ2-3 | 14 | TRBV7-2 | CASSLNPTGDTQYF
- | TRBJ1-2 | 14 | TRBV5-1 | CASSRDRGIYGYTF
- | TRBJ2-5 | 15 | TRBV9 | CASSVGGIPFGTQYF
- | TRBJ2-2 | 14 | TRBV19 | CASSPGVGTGELFF
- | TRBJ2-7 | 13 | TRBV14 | CASSQMGAHEQYF
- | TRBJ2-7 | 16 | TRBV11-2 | CASSFAPGGGSHEQYF
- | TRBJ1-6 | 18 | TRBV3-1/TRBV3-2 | CASSPVPGQGSYNSPLHF
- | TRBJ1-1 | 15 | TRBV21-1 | CASSHTDRAGTEAFF
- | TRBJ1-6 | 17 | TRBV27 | CASSFQGMLSYNSPLHF
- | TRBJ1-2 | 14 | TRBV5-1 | CASSLGESGYGYTF
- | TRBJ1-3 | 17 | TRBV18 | CASSPRGQRSTGNTIYF
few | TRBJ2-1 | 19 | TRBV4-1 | CASSLRGNPGSKSYNEQFF
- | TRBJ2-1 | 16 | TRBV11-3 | CASSSRGGASYNEQFF
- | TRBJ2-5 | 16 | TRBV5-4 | CASSRSWGSSEETQYF
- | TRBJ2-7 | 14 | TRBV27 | CASSFSQGNYEQYF
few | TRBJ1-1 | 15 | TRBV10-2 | CASTETVAENTEAFF
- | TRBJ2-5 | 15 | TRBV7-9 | CASSAVWGRQETQYF
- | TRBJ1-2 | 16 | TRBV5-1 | CASSLGLGQSNYGYTF
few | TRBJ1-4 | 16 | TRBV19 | CASSSPRQGSNEKLFF
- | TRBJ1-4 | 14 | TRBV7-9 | CASSETGGREKLFF
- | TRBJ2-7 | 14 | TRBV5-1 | CASSTLQGSYEQYF
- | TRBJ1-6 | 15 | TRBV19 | CASSTTGTENSPLHF
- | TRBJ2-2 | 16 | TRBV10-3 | CAISEPGTGMSGELFF
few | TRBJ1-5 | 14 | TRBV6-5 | CASIRRQGDQPQHF
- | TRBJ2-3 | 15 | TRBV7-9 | CASSSGTGPSDTQYF
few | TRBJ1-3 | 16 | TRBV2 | CASSDLAPYSGNTIYF
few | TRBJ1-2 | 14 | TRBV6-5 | CASSRDRGPGGYTF
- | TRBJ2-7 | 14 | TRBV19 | CASSRHDSTYEQYF
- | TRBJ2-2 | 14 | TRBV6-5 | CASSYGALTGELFF
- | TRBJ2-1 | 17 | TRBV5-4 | CASSLGLLAGGRDEQFF
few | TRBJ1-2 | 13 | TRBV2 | CASSGAGGYGYTF
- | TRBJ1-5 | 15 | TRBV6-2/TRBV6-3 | CASSYFRTGGQPQHF
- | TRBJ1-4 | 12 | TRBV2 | CASRGAGEKLFF
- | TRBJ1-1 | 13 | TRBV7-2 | CASSSMGRTEAFF
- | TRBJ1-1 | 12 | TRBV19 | CASTTGWTEAFF
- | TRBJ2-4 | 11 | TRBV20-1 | CSGAGGNIQYF
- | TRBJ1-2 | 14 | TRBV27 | CASSLRVGITGYTF
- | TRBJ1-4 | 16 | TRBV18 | CASSPPGVSTNEKLFF
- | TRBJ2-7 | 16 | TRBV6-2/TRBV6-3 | CASSYRLLGIDYEQYF
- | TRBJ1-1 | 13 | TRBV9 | CASSPGRDREAFF
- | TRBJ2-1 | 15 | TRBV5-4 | CASSLTGGTYNEQFF
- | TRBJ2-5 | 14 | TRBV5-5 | CASSFLAGGETQYF
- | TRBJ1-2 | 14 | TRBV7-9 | CASSLLSANYGYTF
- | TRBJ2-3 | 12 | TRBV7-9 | CASSSGQHTQYF